This T cell receptor (beta chain) was found in a study of T cell responses to AZD1222 COVID-19 vaccine. The V gene's germline CDR1 is SGHDT and CDR2 YYEEEE. V was trimmed by 5 bases and J by 0 bases, leaving 14 bases between them. This CDR3 has 15 amino acids. Notes on the study in general: A mostly white British donor set with more females was recruited, and clonal diversity was possibly underestimated.

With respect to this clone: What it binds is unknown.

The data were produced by immunoSEQ multiplex PCR, yet TCRdb's version contains in-frame clones alone and is incomplete. The sample shows roughly 100,000 clones, roughly 90% of them seen only once. The sample here was peripheral blood, taken 28 days after the second AZD1222 dose. This receptor was taken from an adult who received the AZD1222 COVID-19 vaccine. This chain links TRBV5-6 with TRBJ1-1, with no clear D. CDR3 coding DNA: TGTGCCAGCAGTAGTTTTCGGGCATTGAACACTGAAGCTTTCTTT. As protein: CASSSFRALNTEAFF.